The T cell receptor beta chain under discussion was sequenced for a study of blood T cell repertoires in COVID-19. About the research overall: The cDNA or gDNA used as material had been derived from T cells, B-cell-depleted T cells, or PBMCs.

Methods used by the authors: Estimation of nucleated cell counts was performed using reference gene primer amplification. The data were produced by immunoSEQ multiplex PCR, yet TCRdb's version contains in-frame clones alone and is incomplete. Clone size and V and J calls were adopted from that table, with D and trimming inferred from the DNA. The sample has more than 85,000 clones, roughly 85% seen once. Germline loops: CDR1 ENHRY, CDR2 SYGVKD. Losses at the gene ends were 6 bases for V and 5 bases for J; bases not matched to a gene: 6. The CDR3 sequence is 15 residues long. Sequenced input: peripheral blood. The rearrangement links TRBV10-3 to TRBJ2-7, with 14 nucleotides matching TRBD2. The receptor's source is a man in his 70s with acute or convalescent COVID-19. The CDR3, as DNA: TGTGCCATCAGGACTAGCGGGGGGGCCTCTAACGAGCAGTACTTC. Translating it yields CAIRTSGGASNEQYF.